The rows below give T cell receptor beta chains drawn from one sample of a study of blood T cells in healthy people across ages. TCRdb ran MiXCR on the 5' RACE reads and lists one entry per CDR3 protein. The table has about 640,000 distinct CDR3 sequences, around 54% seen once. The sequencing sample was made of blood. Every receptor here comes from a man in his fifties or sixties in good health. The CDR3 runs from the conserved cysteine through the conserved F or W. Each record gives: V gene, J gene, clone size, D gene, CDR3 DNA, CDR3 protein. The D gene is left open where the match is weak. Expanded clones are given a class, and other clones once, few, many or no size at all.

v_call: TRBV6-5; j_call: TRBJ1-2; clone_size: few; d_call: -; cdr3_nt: TGTGCCAGCAGTTACGGGTCGACTGCGCCATCTAACTATGGCTACACCTTC; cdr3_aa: CASSYGSTAPSNYGYTF
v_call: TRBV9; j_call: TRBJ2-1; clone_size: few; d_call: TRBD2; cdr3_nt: TGTGCCAGCCAGCGGGATGATGTCATTGGGTTTGAGCAGTTCTTC; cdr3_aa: CASQRDDVIGFEQFF
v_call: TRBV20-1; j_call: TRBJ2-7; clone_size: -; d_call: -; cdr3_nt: TGCAGTGCTAGCGGGGGACCCTACGAGCAGTACTTC; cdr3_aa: CSASGGPYEQYF
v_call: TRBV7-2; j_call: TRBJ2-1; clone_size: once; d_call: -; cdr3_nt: TGTGCCAGCAGCACAGGCCAGGATAATGAGCAGTTCTTC; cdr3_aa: CASSTGQDNEQFF
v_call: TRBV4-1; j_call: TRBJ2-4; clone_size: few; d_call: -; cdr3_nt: TGCGCTAGCAGCCAAGTTACCCGGACCAAAAACATTCAGTACTTC; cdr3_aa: CASSQVTRTKNIQYF
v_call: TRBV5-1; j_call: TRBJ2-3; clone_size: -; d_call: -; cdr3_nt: TGCGCCAGCAGACTGGAGGGGGTAACAGATGCGCAGTATTTT; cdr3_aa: CASRLEGVTDAQYF
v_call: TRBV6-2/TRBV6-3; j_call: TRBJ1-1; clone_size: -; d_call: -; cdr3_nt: TGTGCCAGCAGTTATCGTGGGGATTGGGCGAACACTGAAGCTTTCTTT; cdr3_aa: CASSYRGDWANTEAFF
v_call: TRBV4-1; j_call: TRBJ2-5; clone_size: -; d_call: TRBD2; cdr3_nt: TGCGCCAGCAGCCAAGATAGGGGTAGCGGGGTGTGTGAGCAGTACTTC; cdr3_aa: CASSQDRGSGVCEQYF
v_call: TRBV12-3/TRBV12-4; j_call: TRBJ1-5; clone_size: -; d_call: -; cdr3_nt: TGTGCCAGCAGTCCCCTGGGCAGGGCTAATCAGCCCCAGCATTTT; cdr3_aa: CASSPLGRANQPQHF
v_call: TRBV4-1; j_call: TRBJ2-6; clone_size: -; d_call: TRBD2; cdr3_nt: TGCGCCAGCAGCCCCATAGCGGTTCGGGGGACCGGGAGGGGGGCCAACGTCCTGACTTTC; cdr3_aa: CASSPIAVRGTGRGANVLTF
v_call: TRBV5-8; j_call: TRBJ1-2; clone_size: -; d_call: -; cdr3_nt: TGTGCCAGCAGACCGCGAGGGAACTATGGCTACACCTTC; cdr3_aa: CASRPRGNYGYTF
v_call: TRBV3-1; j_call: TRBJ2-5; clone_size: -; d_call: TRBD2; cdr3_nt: TGTGCCAGCAGCCAAGAAGTAGGACTAGCGGGGGTCCGGGAGACCCAGTACTTC; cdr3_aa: CASSQEVGLAGVRETQYF
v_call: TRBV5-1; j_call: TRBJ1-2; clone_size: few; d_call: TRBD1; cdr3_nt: TGCGCCAGCAGAACCGGGACAGGGCCTAACTATGGCTACACCTTC; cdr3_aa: CASRTGTGPNYGYTF
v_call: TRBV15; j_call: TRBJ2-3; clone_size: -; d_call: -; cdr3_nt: TGTGCCACCAGCAGAGGCCCGCGGGGCACAGATACGCAGTATTTT; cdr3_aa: CATSRGPRGTDTQYF
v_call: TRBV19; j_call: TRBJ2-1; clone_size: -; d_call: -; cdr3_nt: TGTGCCAGTAGTATAGTGTTAGCGAACAATGAGCAGTTCTTC; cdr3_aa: CASSIVLANNEQFF
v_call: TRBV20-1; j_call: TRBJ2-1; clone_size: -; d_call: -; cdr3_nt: TGCAGTGCTAGAGATCTGGGGGGCTTGGACAATGAGCAGTTCTTC; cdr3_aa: CSARDLGGLDNEQFF
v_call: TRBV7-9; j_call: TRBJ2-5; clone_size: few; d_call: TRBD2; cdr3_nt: TGTGCCAGCGACCCCATGGGAGGGGAGCAGTACTTC; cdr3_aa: CASDPMGGEQYF
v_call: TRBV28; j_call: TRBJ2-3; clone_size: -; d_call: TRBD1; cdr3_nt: TGTGCCAGCAGTTTTTGGGGACAGTCCCACACAGATACGCAGTATTTT; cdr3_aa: CASSFWGQSHTDTQYF
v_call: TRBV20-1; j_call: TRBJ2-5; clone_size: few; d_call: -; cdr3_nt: TGCAGTGTCTACGGTCAGGGCGGACAGACCCAGTACTTC; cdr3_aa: CSVYGQGGQTQYF
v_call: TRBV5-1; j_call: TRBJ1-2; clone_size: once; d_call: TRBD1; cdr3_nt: TGCGCCAGCAGCTTGAGGGCAGGGGGTGACTACACCTTC; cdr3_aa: CASSLRAGGDYTF
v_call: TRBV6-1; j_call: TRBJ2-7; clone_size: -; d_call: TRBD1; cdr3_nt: TGTGCCAGCAGTCCCGGGACAGGGGTGGGAGAGCAGTACTTC; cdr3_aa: CASSPGTGVGEQYF
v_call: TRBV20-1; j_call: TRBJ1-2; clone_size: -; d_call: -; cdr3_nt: TGCCGCGGCGCGGGGGGAAACTATGGCTACACCTTC; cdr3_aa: CRGAGGNYGYTF
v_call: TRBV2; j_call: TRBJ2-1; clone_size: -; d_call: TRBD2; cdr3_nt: TGTGCCAGCAGTGAACTAGCGGGGGGCAACAATGAGCAGTTCTTC; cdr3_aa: CASSELAGGNNEQFF
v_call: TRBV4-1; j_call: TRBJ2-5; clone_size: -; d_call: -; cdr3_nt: TGCGCCAGCAGCCAAGATGTGACCCGGGGGACCCAGTACTTC; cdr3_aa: CASSQDVTRGTQYF
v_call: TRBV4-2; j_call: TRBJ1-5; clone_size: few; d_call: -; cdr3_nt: TGTGCCAGCAGCCAAGTTTGGGGCAATCAGCCCCAGCATTTT; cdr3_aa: CASSQVWGNQPQHF
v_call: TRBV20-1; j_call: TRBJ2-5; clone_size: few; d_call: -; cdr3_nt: TGCAGTGCTAGCCTAACAGGGCCAACTCGGGTGCAGTACTTC; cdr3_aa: CSASLTGPTRVQYF
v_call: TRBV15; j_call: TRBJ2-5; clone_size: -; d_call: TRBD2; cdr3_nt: TGTGCCACCGGCTTGACGGGGGGGCGAGTCCCGCGGAATGAGCAGTACTTC; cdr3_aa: CATGLTGGRVPRNEQYF
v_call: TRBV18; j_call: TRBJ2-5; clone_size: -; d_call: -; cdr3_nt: TGTGCCAGCGCAGGGACTCAAGAGACCCAGTACTTC; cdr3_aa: CASAGTQETQYF
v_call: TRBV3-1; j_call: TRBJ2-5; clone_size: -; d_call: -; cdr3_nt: TGTGCCAGCAGCCAGAGGCGGGGTGTACCTACGGAGACCCAGTACTTC; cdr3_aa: CASSQRRGVPTETQYF
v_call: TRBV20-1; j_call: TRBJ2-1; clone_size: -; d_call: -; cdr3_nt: TGCAGTGCTTCCCGCGGGAATGAGCAGTTCTTC; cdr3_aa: CSASRGNEQFF
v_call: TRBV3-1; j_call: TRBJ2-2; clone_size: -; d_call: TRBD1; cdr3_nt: TGTGCCAGCAGCAACCCGGGACAGTACACCGGGGAGCTGTTTTTT; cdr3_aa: CASSNPGQYTGELFF
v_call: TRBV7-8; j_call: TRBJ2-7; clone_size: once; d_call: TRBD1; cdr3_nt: TGTGCCAGCAGCCGACCGGGACAGGGGCCCTACGAGCAGTACTTC; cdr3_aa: CASSRPGQGPYEQYF
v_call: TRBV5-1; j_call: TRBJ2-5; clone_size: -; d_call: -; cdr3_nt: TGCGCCAGGGCGTGGGAGACCCAGTACTTC; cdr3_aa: CARAWETQYF
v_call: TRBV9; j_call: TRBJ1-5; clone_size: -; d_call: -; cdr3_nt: TGTGCCAGCAGCCTTGGTGCACAGGGTAGCAATCAGCCCCAGCATTTT; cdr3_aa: CASSLGAQGSNQPQHF
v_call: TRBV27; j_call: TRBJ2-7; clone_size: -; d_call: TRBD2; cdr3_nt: TGTGCCAGCAGTTTACCCCCGGGACTATACGAGCAGTACTTC; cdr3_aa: CASSLPPGLYEQYF
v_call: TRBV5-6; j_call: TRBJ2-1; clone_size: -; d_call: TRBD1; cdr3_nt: TGTGCCAGCAGGGCCGCAGGGGGTCCTTTTAGCTCCTACAATGAGCAGTTCTTC; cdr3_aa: CASRAAGGPFSSYNEQFF
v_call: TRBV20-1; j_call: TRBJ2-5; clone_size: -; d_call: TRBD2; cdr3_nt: TGCAGTGCTTGGACTAGCGGGGGCCGGAAAGAGACCCAGTACTTC; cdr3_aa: CSAWTSGGRKETQYF
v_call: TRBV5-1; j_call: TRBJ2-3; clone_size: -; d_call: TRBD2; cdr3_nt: TGCGCCAGCAGCTTGGTAACTAGCGAGTTCACAGATACGCAGTATTTT; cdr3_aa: CASSLVTSEFTDTQYF
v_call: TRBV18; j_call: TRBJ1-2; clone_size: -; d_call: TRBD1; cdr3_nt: TGTGTCAGCTCACAGGGACAGGGGGCTTCCTATGGCTACACCTTC; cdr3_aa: CVSSQGQGASYGYTF
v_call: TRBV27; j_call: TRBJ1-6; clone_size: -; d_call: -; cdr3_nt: TGTGCCAGCAGTTTACGGGAGTTTTCACCCCTCCACTTT; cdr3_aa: CASSLREFSPLHF
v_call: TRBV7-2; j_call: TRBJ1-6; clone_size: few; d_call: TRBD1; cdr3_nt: TGTGCCAGCAGCTTAACTGGGGACAGGGGAAATTCACCCCTCCACTTT; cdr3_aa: CASSLTGDRGNSPLHF
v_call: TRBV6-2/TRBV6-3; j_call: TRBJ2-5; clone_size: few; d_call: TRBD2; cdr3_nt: TGTGCCAGCAGTTTGGGGACTAGCGGGGTTGCGGAGACCCAGTACTTC; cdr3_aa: CASSLGTSGVAETQYF
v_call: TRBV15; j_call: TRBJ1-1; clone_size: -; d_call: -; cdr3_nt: TGTGCCACCAGCAGAGATCCCGGAGACACTGAAGCTTTCTTT; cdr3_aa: CATSRDPGDTEAFF
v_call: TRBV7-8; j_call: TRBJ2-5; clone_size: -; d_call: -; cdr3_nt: TGTGTCAGCAGCCCACGACTAGGGGGAGAGACCCAGTACTTC; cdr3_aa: CVSSPRLGGETQYF
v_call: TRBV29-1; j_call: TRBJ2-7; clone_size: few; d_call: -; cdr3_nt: TGCAGCGTCGCCAAACCGGGGGCCCACGAGCAGTACTTC; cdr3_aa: CSVAKPGAHEQYF
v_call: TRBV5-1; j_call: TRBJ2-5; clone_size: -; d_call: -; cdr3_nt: TGCGCCAGCAGCACAACCAGGGGAGAAGAGACCCAGTACTTC; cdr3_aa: CASSTTRGEETQYF